These 30 T cell receptor beta chains were all obtained from the same sample, sequenced in a study of T cell repertoires in cytomegalovirus infection. TCRdb called the reads again in MiXCR, with one record for every CDR3 protein. The table lists around 530,000 distinct CDR3 sequences, 16% of them singletons. Specimen: CD8+ T cells from PBMCs. The receptor source for this set is a human donor in good health (CMV status not recorded). Some clones in this sample may be carry-over from other donors' samples.

This clonotype was seen many times. This chain connects TRBV12-3 or TRBV12-4 to TRBJ2-3; D call uncertain. Trimming cost V 8 bases and J 6 bases, with 12 bases left between them. The length of the CDR3 is 12 residues. CDR3 protein: CASSEKGDTQYF. The CDR3 DNA follows: TGTGCCAGCTCCGAGAAGGGCGATACGCAGTATTTT.

The chain carries TRBV29-1 and TRBJ1-2; tentative D call: TRBD1 (5 bases). Germline V lookup: CDR1 SQVTM, CDR2 ANQGSEA. The CDR3 is 12 amino acids. Deletions cut 7 bases from V and 7 bases from J, with 16 bases between. CDR3 protein: CSAGRVSGGYTF. CDR3 nucleotide sequence: TGCAGCGCCGGCAGGGTCTCGGGTGGCTACACCTTC.

This clonotype was detected many times. The CDR3 loop is CASSSGTGEAFF. Here the CDR3 DNA reads TGTGCCAGCAGCTCCGGGACAGGGGAAGCTTTCTTT. The rearrangement links TRBV7-9 to TRBJ1-1; TRBD1 aligns across 9 bases. The V gene end was trimmed by 4 bases and the J gene end by 8 bases; junction bases not matched to a gene: 2. Germline assignment: CDR1 SEHNR and CDR2 FQNEAQ (reference sequence). The CDR3 has 12 residues.

The chain uses TRBV11-2 and TRBJ2-6, with TRBD1 identical over 7 bases. The V and J ends lost 0 bases and 0 bases, in that order; junction bases with no gene match: 17. The germline CDR1 and CDR2 sequences are SGHAT and FQNNGV. The CDR3 runs 22 residues. Written as DNA, the CDR3 is TGTGCCAGCAGCTTAGATTTCGGGACAGCAAAAAATGGTACCTCTGGGGCCAACGTCCTGACTTTC. Translating gives CASSLDFGTAKNGTSGANVLTF.

This clonotype appeared many times. The gene calls are TRBV10-3 and TRBJ1-2, with D uncertain. V lost 2 bases and J 6 bases, leaving 13 bases between the germline ends. The germline gives CDR1 ENHRY, CDR2 SYGVKD. The CDR3 has 14 residues. CDR3 nucleotide sequence: TGTGCCATCAGTGAGAATAACGGATATGATGGCTACACCTTC. Amino acids: CAISENNGYDGYTF.

This clonotype was picked up a small number of times. CDR3 protein: CASSDRPGDGYTF. The CDR3 region has the DNA TGTGCCAGCAGTGACCGGCCAGGGGATGGCTACACCTTC. This rearrangement joins TRBV25-1 to TRBJ1-2, with D possibly matching TRBD1 (6 bases). Trimming took 3 bases from V and 6 from J, leaving 11 bases between them. CDR1 and CDR2 from the germline V gene are MGHDK and SYGVNS. The CDR3 length is 13 residues.

This clonotype occurred many times. The chain joins TRBV4-1 to TRBJ1-3; D is unclear. The germline V gene has CDR1 MGHRA and CDR2 YSYEKL. There are 15 residues in the CDR3. V was pared by 0 bases and J by 0 bases, with 6 bases between. CDR3 bases: TGCGCCAGCAGCCAAGAAATGCTCTCTGGAAACACCATATATTTT. Translating it yields CASSQEMLSGNTIYF.

This clonotype appeared many times. CDR3: CASSSGLAGGISEQYF. CDR3 coding DNA: TGTGCCAGCAGCTCGGGACTAGCGGGAGGTATTTCCGAGCAGTACTTC. V gene TRBV7-9 combines with J gene TRBJ2-7; 15 nucleotides line up with TRBD2. The germline gives CDR1 SEHNR, CDR2 FQNEAQ (reference sequence). The CDR3 covers 16 residues. The ends lost 4 bases at V and 6 bases at J; junction bases unmatched: 7.

To note about this clonotype: Being one base from a much bigger clone, this may be a read error. The chain uses TRBV7-6 and TRBJ2-1; TRBD2 matches 7 bases. Germline CDR1 reads SGHVS; CDR2 reads FNYEAQ. The CDR3 totals 12 residues. The CDR3 nucleotides read TGTGCTAGCAGCTTTAGGGAGGGTGAGCAGTTCTTC. Its translation: CASSFREGEQFF.

This clonotype was recorded many times. The gene calls are TRBV6-2 or TRBV6-3 and TRBJ2-1; TRBD2 matches 8 bases. Germline V gene sequence: CDR1 MNHEY, CDR2 SVGEGT. J was trimmed by 12 bases and V by 2 bases; bases with no gene match: 18. The CDR3 runs to 17 residues. DNA for the CDR3: TGTGCCAGCAGTTACGCGTCGAGCCGGGAGGGAAAAATAAGGCAGTTCTTC. Residues: CASSYASSREGKIRQFF.

The V and J genes are TRBV6-5 and TRBJ2-7; D is unresolved. The germline gives CDR1 MNHEY, CDR2 SVGAGI. The V and J ends lost 0 bases and 3 bases respectively, with 12 bases between them. This CDR3 has 15 amino acids. CDR3 in DNA: TGTGCCAGCAGTTACTCCGGCTCGACCTACTACGAGCAGTACTTC. Encoded protein: CASSYSGSTYYEQYF.

The CDR3 DNA is TGCAGCGTTGTGGGCCAGTCCTACGAGCAGTACTTC. Its translation is CSVVGQSYEQYF. V is TRBV29-1 and J is TRBJ2-7; D call uncertain. Germline V lookup: CDR1 SQVTM, CDR2 ANQGSEA. The V gene lost 4 bases and the J gene lost 1 base, with 8 bases spanning the gap. The CDR3 is 12 amino acids.

This clonotype appeared a few times. The chain has TRBV6-6 and TRBJ1-3; D gene unclear. CDR1 and CDR2 (germline): MNHNY, SVGAGI (reference sequence). The CDR3 contains 15 residues. Trimming removed 5 bases from V and 2 bases from J, with 13 bases in between. The CDR3 coding sequence is TGTGCCAGCAGTGACGGCGGTGTAACTGGAAACACCATATATTTT. It encodes CASSDGGVTGNTIYF.

This clonotype came up a few times. Here the CDR3 reads CASSQAPPYQPQHF. The CDR3 DNA reads TGTGCCAGCAGCCAAGCCCCTCCTTATCAGCCCCAGCATTTT. J is TRBJ1-5 and V is TRBV4-2; no definite D call. The V end was cut by 1 base, the J end by 5 bases, with 9 bases between. This CDR3 is 14 amino acids long. CDR1 and CDR2 from the germline V gene are LGHNA and YNFKEQ.

The CDR3, as DNA: TGTGCCAGCAGCTTAATGACGACACTCCGAGCCCCCGAGGGGACAGATACGCAGTATTTT. Encoded protein: CASSLMTTLRAPEGTDTQYF. The chain joins TRBV5-4 to TRBJ2-3; D assignment may be TRBD1 or TRBD2 (5 bases each). Germline V gene data show CDR1 as SGHNT and CDR2 as YYREEE (reference sequence). The ends were cut back, 2 bases at V and 3 bases at J, with 28 bases in the middle. The CDR3 is 20 residues long. The entire variable domain, with the rest obtained from reference TRBV5-4 and TRBJ2-3, is as follows: ETGVTQSPTHLIKTRGQQVTLRCSSQSGHNTVSWYQQALGQGPQFIFQYYREEENGRGNFPPRFSGLQFPNYSSELNVNALELDDSALYLCASSLMTTLRAPEGTDTQYFGPGTRLTVL.

V is TRBV9 and J is TRBJ1-2; 8 bases line up with TRBD1. The germline V gene has CDR1 SGDLS and CDR2 YYNGEE. Losses at the gene ends were 0 bases for V and 5 bases for J; bases not matched to a gene: 12. The CDR3 has 17 residues. DNA for the CDR3: TGTGCCAGCAGCGTAGGCCGCAGAGGACAGGGCGAGTATGGCTACACCTTC. It codes for CASSVGRRGQGEYGYTF.

Many counts were recorded for this clonotype. This sequence joins TRBV7-9 and TRBJ2-1; a weak D match, TRBD2 (5 bases). Trimming pared 4 bases from V and 4 bases from J, leaving 14 bases between. The CDR3 covers 15 residues. Looked up from germline, CDR1 is SEHNR and CDR2 is FQNEAQ (reference sequence). Here the CDR3 DNA reads TGTGCCAGCAGCTACTACCACGGGGTTTACAATGAGCAGTTCTTC. Translating it yields CASSYYHGVYNEQFF.

V usage is TRBV10-3 and J usage is TRBJ1-2; 8 bases match TRBD1. The CDR3 has 12 residues. The V gene's germline CDR1 is ENHRY and CDR2 SYGVKD. J lost 8 bases, V lost 3 bases, and 2 bases had no gene match. The CDR3 nucleotides are TGTGCCATCAGTGATGACAGGGGCGGCTACACCTTC. This encodes CAISDDRGGYTF.

Details on this clonotype: This could be a read error, since a much larger clone is one nucleotide away. CDR3 sequence: CASSLPGDGEKLFF. CDR3 nucleotides: TGTGCCAGCAGTTTACCGGGCGACGGTGAAAAACTGTTTTTT. The gene calls are TRBV12-3 or TRBV12-4 and TRBJ1-4; D gene uncertain. This CDR3 spans 14 amino acids. V gave up 2 bases and J gave up 7 bases, with 11 bases separating them.

This clonotype was picked up a small number of times. The chain recombines TRBV7-9 with TRBJ2-7; D is uncertain. Germline values: CDR1 SEHNR, CDR2 FQNEAQ (reference sequence). The CDR3 extends over 15 amino acids. V shed 2 bases and J shed 2 bases, with 13 bases lying between them. CDR3 in amino acids: CASSLQSEEPYEQYF. Written as DNA, the CDR3 is TGTGCCAGCAGCTTACAAAGCGAGGAACCCTACGAGCAGTACTTC.

This clonotype was found many times. The chain carries TRBV4-1 and TRBJ2-7; D might be TRBD1 (7 bases). Germline V gene data show CDR1 as MGHRA and CDR2 as YSYEKL. V lost 0 bases and J 5 bases, leaving 11 bases between the germline ends. The CDR3 runs to 14 residues. Here the CDR3 DNA reads TGCGCCAGCAGCCAAGATCAGGGGGGAAACGAGCAGTACTTC. The encoded protein is CASSQDQGGNEQYF.

This clonotype has a count of ten or more. The chain joins TRBV7-9 to TRBJ2-1, with unresolved D. Germline CDR1 and CDR2: SEHNR and FQNEAQ (reference sequence). V was trimmed by 1 base and J by 8 bases, leaving 21 bases between them. This CDR3 is 17 amino acids long. CDR3 DNA: TGTGCCAGCAGCTTAGATGGGATCCCATCATTACAATATGAGCAGTTCTTC. Protein: CASSLDGIPSLQYEQFF.

This clonotype was seen at least ten times. The CDR3 sequence is CASSSPGQGAHEQYF. The CDR3 DNA reads TGTGCCAGCAGCTCTCCGGGACAGGGGGCACACGAGCAGTACTTC. The chain joins TRBV7-9 to TRBJ2-7; 12 positions agree with TRBD1. Trimming cost V 4 bases and J 5 bases; bases outside gene matches: 6. The CDR3 totals 15 residues. In germline, CDR1 is SEHNR, CDR2 FQNEAQ (reference sequence).

This clonotype came up a few times. The chain couples TRBV27 to TRBJ2-7; perhaps TRBD1 as D (6 bases). Trimming cost V 1 base and J 5 bases, with 12 bases left between them. Germline lookup yields CDR1 MNHEY and CDR2 SMNVEV (reference sequence). This CDR3 has 14 amino acids. The CDR3 coding sequence is TGTGCCAGCAGTTTATACACAGGGTCGGACGAGCAGTACTTC. Translated: CASSLYTGSDEQYF.

As regards this clonotype: Just one base apart from a much larger clone, this may be a read error. V is TRBV6-1 and J is TRBJ2-7; possibly TRBD1 or TRBD2 for D (5 bases each). Trimming took 7 bases from V and 3 from J, leaving 19 bases between them. This CDR3 contains 15 residues. CDR1 MNHNS and CDR2 SASEGT come from the germline V gene. The CDR3 sequence: CASTPGRVGIYEQYF. In DNA form, the CDR3 reads TGTGCCAGCACCCCGGGGCGCGTAGGAATCTACGAGCAGTACTTC.

This clonotype was detected only a few times. CDR3 residues: CSVEDRVGGYTF. The CDR3 DNA reads TGCAGCGTTGAAGACAGGGTTGGTGGCTACACCTTC. The chain links TRBV29-1 to TRBJ1-2, with D maybe TRBD1 (5 bases). The CDR3 extends over 12 amino acids. From germline, CDR1 is SQVTM and CDR2 ANQGSEA. With 0 bases removed from V and 7 bases from J, the gap between germline ends came to 9 bases.

This clonotype was detected many times. This chain connects TRBV28 to TRBJ2-1; 8 nucleotides agree with TRBD2. The CDR3 length is 16 residues. V was pared by 7 bases and J by 0 bases, with 8 bases of the junction left unmatched. From germline, CDR1 is MDHEN and CDR2 SYDVKM. Written as DNA, the CDR3 is TGTGCCAGCACCACGACGGGAGGGGGCTCCTACAATGAGCAGTTCTTC. Translated: CASTTTGGGSYNEQFF.

This clonotype was seen at least ten times. This chain links TRBV6-2 or TRBV6-3 with TRBJ2-3, with a tentative D call TRBD2 (6 bases). The CDR3 loop spans 19 amino acids. Germline CDR1 reads MNHEY; CDR2 reads SVGEGT. The V and J ends lost 4 bases and 0 bases respectively, with 23 bases between them. The CDR3 DNA reads TGTGCCAGCAGTTTCCACCGGGACTCACTACGCTCTAGCACAGATACGCAGTATTTT. Protein sequence: CASSFHRDSLRSSTDTQYF.

The chain links TRBV6-1 to TRBJ2-3; the match to TRBD2 covers 11 bases. Trimming cost V 3 bases and J 5 bases; bases outside gene matches: 7. In germline, CDR1 is MNHNS, CDR2 SASEGT. The CDR3 consists of 16 residues. CDR3 in DNA: TGTGCCAGCAGTGACTTACTAGCGGGAGTGGAAGATACGCAGTATTTT. Translated, it gives CASSDLLAGVEDTQYF.

This clonotype was seen a handful of times. The V call is TRBV6-2 or TRBV6-3, the J call TRBJ2-1, with D possibly TRBD2 on 6 matching bases. The germline V and J ends were trimmed by 2 bases and 6 bases, with 11 bases remaining between them. From germline, CDR1 is MNHEY and CDR2 SVGEGT. The CDR3 sequence is 14 residues long. CDR3: CASSYRESLNEQFF. CDR3 sequence (DNA): TGTGCCAGCAGTTACCGGGAGAGTCTCAATGAGCAGTTCTTC.